These 2 T cell receptor beta chains originate from one sample sequenced in a study of cytomegalovirus exposure and HLA in healthy donors. Both 60 Vbeta primers and 13 Jbeta primers went into the PCR. Some clones are missing from TCRdb's copy, which holds only in-frame ones; the method was immunoSEQ multiplex PCR. The sample spans around 100,000 clones; the ten largest clones claim about 3.5%. Sequencing was carried out using PBMCs. The receptors here all came from a man in his forties or fifties in good health and CMV-seronegative.

The rearrangement uses TRBV27 and TRBJ2-7, with D maybe TRBD2 (5 bases). The CDR3 extends over 16 amino acids. Germline V gene sequence: CDR1 MNHEY, CDR2 SMNVEV (reference sequence). V was trimmed by 4 bases and J by 2 bases, leaving 18 bases between them. The CDR3 sequence is CASSSLKRLNPYEQYF. The CDR3 DNA sequence: TGTGCCAGCAGTTCCCTCAAGAGACTAAACCCCTACGAGCAGTACTTC.

The CDR3 region is CASSVSRQGIEEQYF. CDR3 bases: TGTGCCAGCAGTGTTTCCCGACAGGGTATAGAGGAGCAGTACTTC. The V and J genes are TRBV6-1 and TRBJ2-7; 7 positions agree with TRBD1. Germline V lookup: CDR1 MNHNS, CDR2 SASEGT. The trim removed 4 bases at V and 7 bases at J, leaving 13 bases unmatched. The CDR3 consists of 15 residues.